The sequence of this T cell receptor beta chain was determined in a study of cytomegalovirus exposure and HLA in healthy donors. Study context: Early released data comprised 80 million to 90 million unique TCRs from HLA-typed donors.

Germline V CDR1 and CDR2: SGHTA, FQGNSA. The V end was cut by 5 bases, the J end by 1 base, with 21 bases between. CDR3 size: 17 residues. The PCR had 60 Vbeta and 13 Jbeta primers. Generated by immunoSEQ multiplex PCR, the TCRdb table keeps only in-frame clones and is missing some. The table includes more than 150,000 clones, 70% to 80% detected once. V is TRBV7-2 and J is TRBJ2-7, with TRBD1 as a possible D gene (6 bases). The sequence was collected from a girl aged 5 to 17 in good health and CMV-seropositive. The sample consisted of PBMCs. The CDR3 here is CASSPTFDRITSYEQYF. In DNA, the CDR3 is TGTGCCAGCAGCCCGACCTTCGACAGGATCACGTCCTACGAGCAGTACTTC.